Listed here are 22 T cell receptor beta chains from one sample, sequenced in a study of CD8 T cells in Susac syndrome. With random hexamers, reverse transcription was performed on about 0.5 to 1 ug of RNA. One entry per CDR3 protein results from TCRdb running MiXCR on the immunoSEQ multiplex PCR reads. The sample has more than 55,000 distinct CDR3 sequences, 96% seen once. Input material: CD4+ T cells from PBMCs. All receptors come from a human donor with multiple sclerosis.

The chain uses TRBV7-2 and TRBJ2-7; D assignment may be TRBD1 or TRBD2 (5 bases each). This CDR3 contains 13 residues. CDR1 is SGHTA, CDR2 FQGNSA, per germline. The V end was cut by 3 bases, the J end by 9 bases, with 15 bases between. CDR3 DNA: TGTGCCAGCAGCTTGGGGGTTGCACGTGGGCAGTACTTC. Translated: CASSLGVARGQYF.

The chain has TRBV6-2 or TRBV6-3 and TRBJ2-5; 9 positions match TRBD2. In germline, CDR1 is MNHEY, CDR2 SVGEGT. The CDR3 has 15 residues. V lost 6 bases and J lost 4; bases outside the gene matches: 9. The CDR3 is CASRPPGLATETQYF. The CDR3 DNA reads as TGTGCCAGCAGGCCCCCCGGACTAGCGACAGAGACCCAGTACTTC.

The chain links TRBV12-3 or TRBV12-4 to TRBJ2-3; TRBD2 is a possible D gene (7 bases). The ends were cut back, 6 bases at V and 8 bases at J, with 12 bases in the middle. The CDR3 is made up of 12 amino acids. The CDR3 sequence is CASRRGGATQYF. In nucleotides, the CDR3 is TGTGCCAGCAGGAGGGGGGGCGCTACGCAGTATTTT.

J is TRBJ2-5 and V is TRBV5-6; the match to TRBD1 covers 11 bases. V shed 4 bases, J shed 2 bases, and the junction held 7 bases outside the gene matches. Germline V gene data show CDR1 as SGHDT and CDR2 as YYEEEE. This CDR3 region has 16 residues. CDR3 in DNA: TGTGCCAGCAGCCCGAGGACAGGGGGCATGCAAGAGACCCAGTACTTC. Translation: CASSPRTGGMQETQYF.

This sequence joins TRBV6-6 and TRBJ1-2; a weak D match, TRBD1 (6 bases). CDR3 length: 15 residues. Trimming shortened V by 2 bases and J by 4 bases, and 14 bases separated the two germline ends. CDR1 and CDR2 (germline): MNHNY, SVGAGI (reference sequence). The DNA for the CDR3 is TGTGCCAGCAGTTACAGTCCGGACAGCTCCTATGGCTACACCTTC. As protein: CASSYSPDSSYGYTF.

This clonotype appeared a single time. This rearrangement joins TRBV5-1 to TRBJ2-3, with a possible D match to TRBD1 (5 bases). Trimming removed 0 bases from V and 0 bases from J, with 11 bases in between. CDR3 length: 16 amino acids. Germline-derived CDR1 and CDR2 are SGHRS and YFSETQ. The CDR3 is CASSLEGRLSTDTQYF. The DNA of the CDR3 is TGCGCCAGCAGCTTGGAGGGGCGGCTAAGCACAGATACGCAGTATTTT. The full variable domain, in which reference TRBV5-1 and TRBJ2-3 provide the parts outside the CDR3, is KAGVTQTPRYLIKTRGQQVTLSCSPISGHRSVSWYQQTPGQGLQFLFEYFSETQRNKGNFPGRFSGRQFSNSRSEMNVSTLELGDSALYLCASSLEGRLSTDTQYFGPGTRLTVL.

This chain connects TRBV5-6 to TRBJ2-2, with a possible D match to TRBD1 (6 bases). Germline CDR1 reads SGHDT; CDR2 reads YYEEEE. The CDR3 runs to 17 residues. With 2 bases removed from V and 0 bases from J, the gap between germline ends came to 14 bases. This CDR3 reads CASSFGQSTTNTGELFF. In DNA, the CDR3 is TGTGCCAGCAGCTTTGGACAGTCCACCACGAACACCGGGGAGCTGTTTTTT.

CDR3 protein: CSARVWSDSNQPQHF. The CDR3 nucleotides are TGCAGTGCTAGAGTGTGGAGTGATAGCAATCAGCCCCAGCATTTT. The rearrangement links TRBV20-1 to TRBJ1-5; D call uncertain. Deletions cut 1 base from V and 0 bases from J, with 10 bases between. This CDR3 region has 15 residues. Germline lookup yields CDR1 DFQATT and CDR2 SNEGSKA (reference sequence).

The rearrangement links TRBV9 to TRBJ2-1, with TRBD2 identical over 7 bases. With V trimmed by 1 base and J by 1 base, 2 bases remained unmatched. This CDR3 is 15 amino acids long. Germline CDR1 reads SGDLS; CDR2 reads YYNGEE. The CDR3 DNA reads as TGTGCCAGCAGCGTACTGCGGGGGTCCTACAATGAGCAGTTCTTC. Translation: CASSVLRGSYNEQFF.

V gene TRBV7-2 combines with J gene TRBJ1-4; D might be TRBD1 (5 bases). This CDR3 is built from 14 residues. The V end was cut by 5 bases, the J end by 6 bases, with 13 bases between. The germline V gene has CDR1 SGHTA and CDR2 FQGNSA. This chain's CDR3 is CASSLGRFHEKLFF. As DNA, the CDR3 is TGTGCCAGCAGCCTGGGACGATTCCATGAAAAACTGTTTTTT.

The chain employs TRBV7-9 and TRBJ2-1; unclear D gene. The CDR3 loop spans 12 amino acids. V lost 1 base and J 8 bases, leaving 6 bases between the germline ends. Germline values: CDR1 SEHNR, CDR2 FQNEAQ (reference sequence). Written as DNA, the CDR3 is TGTGCCAGCAGCTTAGGTTGGTATGAGCAGTTCTTC. As protein: CASSLGWYEQFF.

The rearrangement links TRBV7-9 to TRBJ1-5; TRBD1 agrees at 7 bases. The germline CDR1 and CDR2 sequences are SEHNR and FQNEAQ (reference sequence). V was clipped by 5 bases and J by 10 bases; unmatched bases: 14. The CDR3 is 15 residues long. DNA for the CDR3: TGTGCCAGCAGCGATCATACAGGGGCCGCCTCCCCCCAGCATTTT. Translated, it gives CASSDHTGAASPQHF. Combining the CDR3 with reference TRBV7-9 and TRBJ1-5 gives the whole variable domain DTGVSQNPRHKITKRGQNVTFRCDPISEHNRLYWYRQTLGQGPEFLTYFQNEAQLEKSRLLSDRFSAERPKGSFSTLEIQRTEQGDSAMYLCASSDHTGAASPQHFGDGTRLSIL.

The rearrangement uses TRBV7-9 and TRBJ2-6, with 13 bases that match TRBD2. This CDR3 comprises 18 residues. V was clipped by 5 bases and J by 2 bases; unmatched bases: 6. Germline CDR1 is SEHNR and CDR2 is FQNEAQ (reference sequence). The CDR3 region is CASSAGLAGYTGANVLTF. The DNA of the CDR3 is TGTGCCAGCAGCGCGGGACTAGCGGGATATACTGGGGCCAACGTCCTGACTTTC.

This clonotype is a singleton in its sample. The rearrangement joins TRBV4-2 to TRBJ2-2; 7 bases are a match to TRBD2. The CDR3 consists of 17 residues. Trimming at V came to 0 bases and at J to 6 bases, leaving 10 bases not matched to a gene. Germline CDR1 LGHNA, CDR2 YNFKEQ. As DNA, the CDR3 is TGTGCCAGCAGCCAAGAAGCTACTAGCGACGCGGCCGGGGAGCTGTTTTTT. Its translation: CASSQEATSDAAGELFF.

The rearrangement uses TRBV20-1 and TRBJ2-5, with 7 bases lining up with TRBD1. CDR1 is DFQATT, CDR2 SNEGSKA, per germline (reference sequence). V lost 3 bases and J lost 5; bases outside the gene matches: 9. The CDR3 spans 14 residues. CDR3 sequence reads: CSASLQGYGETQYF. Written as DNA, the CDR3 is TGCAGTGCTAGCCTACAGGGGTACGGGGAGACCCAGTACTTC.

The chain employs TRBV6-6 and TRBJ1-3; no clear D. Trimming cost V 4 bases and J 6 bases, with 16 bases left between them. The germline V gene has CDR1 MNHNY and CDR2 SVGAGI (reference sequence). CDR3 length equals 15 residues. CDR3 sequence (DNA): TGTGCCAGCAGTTTCGCTTTAGGGCAACCAAACACCATATATTTT. Translation gives CASSFALGQPNTIYF.

The V gene is TRBV20-1, the J gene TRBJ1-5; 7 bases match TRBD1. This CDR3 is built from 13 residues. The V segment lost 3 bases and the J segment 6 bases; nucleotides outside the gene matches: 5. The V gene's germline CDR1 is DFQATT and CDR2 SNEGSKA (reference sequence). CDR3 region: CSASRRDSQPQHF. CDR3 coding DNA: TGCAGTGCTAGCAGGAGGGACAGTCAGCCCCAGCATTTT.

This chain uses TRBV14 with TRBJ2-5; 13 bases fit TRBD2. Trimming removed 6 bases from V and 4 bases from J; junction bases left unmatched: 5. This CDR3 has 15 amino acids. Looked up from germline, CDR1 is SGHDN and CDR2 is FVKESK. CDR3 sequence reads: CASSRTSGGVETQYF. CDR3 bases: TGTGCCAGCAGTCGGACTAGCGGGGGAGTAGAGACCCAGTACTTC.

The V gene is TRBV2, the J gene TRBJ1-6, with D uncertain. The germline V gene encodes CDR1 SNHLY and CDR2 FYNNEI. The CDR3 runs 13 residues. Trimming left V 3 bases short and J 6 bases short, with 6 bases between. The CDR3 region is CASSDSVNSPLHF. The CDR3 bases are TGTGCCAGCAGTGACAGCGTTAATTCACCCCTCCACTTT.

The gene calls are TRBV5-1 and TRBJ2-3, with 7 bases identical to TRBD1. J lost 8 bases, V lost 5 bases, and 5 bases had no gene match. Per germline, CDR1 SGHRS and CDR2 YFSETQ. The CDR3 is made up of 12 amino acids. DNA of the CDR3: TGCGCCAGCAGATGGGACAGCTCTACGCAGTATTTT. It codes for CASRWDSSTQYF.

The J gene is TRBJ1-1, the V gene TRBV2; D is undetermined. CDR3 length: 15 residues. V lost 5 bases to trimming and J lost 0 bases, with 13 bases between them. Germline V gene data show CDR1 as SNHLY and CDR2 as FYNNEI. DNA for the CDR3: TGTGCCAGCAGTCCAATCGAAATAATGAACACTGAAGCTTTCTTT. Translation gives CASSPIEIMNTEAFF. Drawing the rest from reference TRBV2 and TRBJ1-1, the complete variable domain is EPEVTQTPSHQVTQMGQEVILRCVPISNHLYFYWYRQILGQKVEFLVSFYNNEISEKSEIFDDQFSVERPDGSNFTLKIRSTKLEDSAMYFCASSPIEIMNTEAFFGQGTRLTVV.

This chain connects TRBV5-1 to TRBJ2-3; tentatively, D is TRBD2 (6 bases). Germline V CDR1 and CDR2: SGHRS, YFSETQ. CDR3 length: 14 residues. Between the trimmed V and J ends, which lost 0 bases and 7 bases, there was a span of 12 bases. The CDR3 loop is CASSLGLVLNTQYF. DNA for the CDR3: TGCGCCAGCAGCTTGGGACTAGTCCTTAATACGCAGTATTTT. Supplemented by reference TRBV5-1 and TRBJ2-3, the full variable domain reads KAGVTQTPRYLIKTRGQQVTLSCSPISGHRSVSWYQQTPGQGLQFLFEYFSETQRNKGNFPGRFSGRQFSNSRSEMNVSTLELGDSALYLCASSLGLVLNTQYFGPGTRLTVL.